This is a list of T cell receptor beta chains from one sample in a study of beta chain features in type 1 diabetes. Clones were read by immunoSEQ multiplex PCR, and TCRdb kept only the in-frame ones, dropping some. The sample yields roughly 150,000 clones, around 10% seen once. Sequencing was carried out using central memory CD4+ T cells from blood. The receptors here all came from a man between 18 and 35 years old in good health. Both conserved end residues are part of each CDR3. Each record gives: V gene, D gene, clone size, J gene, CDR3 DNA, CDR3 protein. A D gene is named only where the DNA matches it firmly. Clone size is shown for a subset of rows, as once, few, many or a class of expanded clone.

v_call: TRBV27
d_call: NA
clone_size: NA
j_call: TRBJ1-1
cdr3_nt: TGTGCCAGCAGTTTTTTGCTAAACACTGAAGCTTTCTTT
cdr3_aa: CASSFLLNTEAFF

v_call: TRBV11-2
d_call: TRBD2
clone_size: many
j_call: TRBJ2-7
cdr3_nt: TGTGCCAGCAGCCCACTAGCGGGAGTAAGGTCCTACGAGCAGTACTTC
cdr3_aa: CASSPLAGVRSYEQYF

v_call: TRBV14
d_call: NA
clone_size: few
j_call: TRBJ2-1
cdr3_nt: TGTGCCAGCCTTAGGCTACAGGGTAATGAGCAGTTCTTC
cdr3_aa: CASLRLQGNEQFF

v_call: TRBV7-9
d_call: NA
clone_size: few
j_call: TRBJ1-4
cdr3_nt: TGTGCCAGCTCCCAAGGTTGGGCAGCAAATGAAAAACTGTTTTTT
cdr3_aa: CASSQGWAANEKLFF

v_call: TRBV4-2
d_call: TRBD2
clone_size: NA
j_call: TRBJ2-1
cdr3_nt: TGTGCCAGCAGCCAAGAGGGTAGCGGGATCTACAATGAGCAGTTCTTC
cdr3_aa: CASSQEGSGIYNEQFF

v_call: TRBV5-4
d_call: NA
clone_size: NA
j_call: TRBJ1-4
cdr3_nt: TGTGCCATCTCCCAGGCCTCTAATGAAAAACTGTTTTTT
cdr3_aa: CAISQASNEKLFF

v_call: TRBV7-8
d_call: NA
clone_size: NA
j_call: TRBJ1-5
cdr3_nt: TGTGCCAGCATGGGGGCGACTGGTAATCAGCCCCAGCATTTT
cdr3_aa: CASMGATGNQPQHF

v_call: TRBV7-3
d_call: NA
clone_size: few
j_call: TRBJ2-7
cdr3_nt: TGTGCCAGCAGCTTAATGCCAGGGCAGGCCTACGAGCAGTACTTC
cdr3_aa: CASSLMPGQAYEQYF

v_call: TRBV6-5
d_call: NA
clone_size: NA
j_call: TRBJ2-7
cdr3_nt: TGTGCCAGCAGCCGTCCTCGAGAGGGGCCCCACGAGCAGTACTTC
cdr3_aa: CASSRPREGPHEQYF

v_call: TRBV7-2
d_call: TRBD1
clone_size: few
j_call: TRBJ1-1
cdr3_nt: TGTGCCAGCAGCTTACCCCGGACAGGGCACTTCGCCAACACTGAAGCTTTCTTT
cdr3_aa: CASSLPRTGHFANTEAFF

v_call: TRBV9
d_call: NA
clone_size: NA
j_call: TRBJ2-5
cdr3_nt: TGTGCCAGCAGCCGGCCCCAGGGGATGGGGGAGACCCAGTACTTC
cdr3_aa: CASSRPQGMGETQYF

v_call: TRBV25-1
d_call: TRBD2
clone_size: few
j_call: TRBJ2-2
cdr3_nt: TGTGCCAGCAGCCCGGGGGGACTAGCGGGAGAACCCGGGGAGCTGTTTTTT
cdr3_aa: CASSPGGLAGEPGELFF

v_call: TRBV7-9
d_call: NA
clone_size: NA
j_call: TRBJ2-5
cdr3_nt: TGTGCCAGCAGCTTTTTGACACCGCAAGAGACCCAGTACTTC
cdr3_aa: CASSFLTPQETQYF

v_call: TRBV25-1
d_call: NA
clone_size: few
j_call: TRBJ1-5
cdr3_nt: TGTGCCAGCAGTGAATCCGGGAGAGGCAATCAGCCCCAGCATTTT
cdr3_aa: CASSESGRGNQPQHF

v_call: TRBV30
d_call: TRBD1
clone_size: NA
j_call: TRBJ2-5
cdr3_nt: TGTGCCTGGAGGAAGGCAGGGGGCGCAGGAGAGACCCAGTACTTC
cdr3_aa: CAWRKAGGAGETQYF

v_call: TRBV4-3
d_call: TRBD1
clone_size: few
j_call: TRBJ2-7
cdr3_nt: TGCGCCAGCAGCCCAGACAGGGGAGGCGAGCAGTACTTC
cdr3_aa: CASSPDRGGEQYF

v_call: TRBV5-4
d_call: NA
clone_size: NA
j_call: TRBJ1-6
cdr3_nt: TGTGCCAGCAGCTTGTCCGTCTTCGGGGACTCCTATAATTCACCCCTCCACTTT
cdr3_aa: CASSLSVFGDSYNSPLHF

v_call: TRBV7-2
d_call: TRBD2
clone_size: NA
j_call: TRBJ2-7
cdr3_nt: TGTGCCAGCACCCTTACTCCTAGCGGAAACTACGAGCAGTACTTC
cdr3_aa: CASTLTPSGNYEQYF

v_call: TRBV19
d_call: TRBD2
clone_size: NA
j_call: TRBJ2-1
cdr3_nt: TGTGCCAGTCCCAGCGGGGCGGGCGATGAGCAGTTCTTC
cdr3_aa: CASPSGAGDEQFF

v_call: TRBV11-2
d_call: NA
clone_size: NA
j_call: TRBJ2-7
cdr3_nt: TGTGCCAGCAGCTTAGGGTCCAGGGGCTCCTACGAGCAGTACTTC
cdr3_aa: CASSLGSRGSYEQYF

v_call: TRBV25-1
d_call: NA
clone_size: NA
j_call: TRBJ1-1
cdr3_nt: TGTGCCAGCATGCTGGGACTCACTGAAGCTTTCTTT
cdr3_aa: CASMLGLTEAFF

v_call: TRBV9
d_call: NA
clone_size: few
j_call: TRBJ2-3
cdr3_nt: TGTGCCAGCAGCGTAGATGGGGGCACAGATACGCAGTATTTT
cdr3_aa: CASSVDGGTDTQYF

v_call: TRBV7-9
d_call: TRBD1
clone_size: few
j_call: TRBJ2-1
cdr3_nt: TGTGCCAGCAGCTACAACAGGGGCCTCAATGAGCAGTTCTTC
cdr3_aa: CASSYNRGLNEQFF

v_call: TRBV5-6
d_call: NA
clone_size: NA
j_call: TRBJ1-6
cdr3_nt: TGTGCCAGCAGCCCCCCAGGATCTGATTCACCCCTCCACTTT
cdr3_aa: CASSPPGSDSPLHF

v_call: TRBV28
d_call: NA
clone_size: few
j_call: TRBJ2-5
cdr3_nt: TGTGCCAGCAGTTTATTGAAGACCCAGTACTTC
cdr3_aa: CASSLLKTQYF

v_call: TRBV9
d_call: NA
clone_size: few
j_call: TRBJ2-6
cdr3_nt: TGTGCCAGCAGTGCTGGGGCCAACGTCCTGACTTTC
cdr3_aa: CASSAGANVLTF

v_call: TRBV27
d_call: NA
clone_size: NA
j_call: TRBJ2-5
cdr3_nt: TGTGCCAGCAGTTTAGGTGCAACTAGCACCCTTCAAGAGACCCAGTACTTC
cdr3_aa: CASSLGATSTLQETQYF

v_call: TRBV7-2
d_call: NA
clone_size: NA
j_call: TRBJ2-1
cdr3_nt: TGTGCCAGCAGCTTACTAGGGGCGACACTTTACAATGAGCAGTTCTTC
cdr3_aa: CASSLLGATLYNEQFF

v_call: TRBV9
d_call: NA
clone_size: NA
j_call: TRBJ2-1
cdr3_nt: TGTGCCAGCAGCCTATCCCTAGGGGAACTGTTCTTC
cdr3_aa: CASSLSLGELFF

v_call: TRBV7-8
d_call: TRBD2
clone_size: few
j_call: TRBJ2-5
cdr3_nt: TGTGCCAGCAGCAGACTAGCGGGAGGAGAGACCCAGTACTTC
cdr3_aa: CASSRLAGGETQYF

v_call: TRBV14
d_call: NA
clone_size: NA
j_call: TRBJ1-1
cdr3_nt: TGTGCCAGCAGCCAACGCGTCCAGGGAGCGGCGGCTTTCTTT
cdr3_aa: CASSQRVQGAAAFF

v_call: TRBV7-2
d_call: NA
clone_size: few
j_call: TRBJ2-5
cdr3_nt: TGTGCCAGCAGCCCAGGGTTGCAGCAAGAGACCCAGTACTTC
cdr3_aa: CASSPGLQQETQYF

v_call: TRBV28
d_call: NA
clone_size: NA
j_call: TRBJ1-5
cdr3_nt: TGTGCCAGCAGTTTAGAGGGAAATGGCAATCAGCCCCAGCATTTT
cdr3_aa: CASSLEGNGNQPQHF

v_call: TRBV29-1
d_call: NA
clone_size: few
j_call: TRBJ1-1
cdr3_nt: TGCAGCGTTTCGACTAAATATGGCTCTATCATGAACACTGAAGCTTTCTTT
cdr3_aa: CSVSTKYGSIMNTEAFF

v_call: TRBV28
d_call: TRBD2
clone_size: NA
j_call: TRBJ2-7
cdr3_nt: TGTGCCAGCCGGAGGAGGACTAGCGGTTCCTACGAGCAGTACTTC
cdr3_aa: CASRRRTSGSYEQYF

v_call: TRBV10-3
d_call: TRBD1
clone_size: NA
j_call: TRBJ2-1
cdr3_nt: TGTGCCGCCTCTTCGGGACAGGCTTACAATGAGCAGTTCTTC
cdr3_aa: CAASSGQAYNEQFF

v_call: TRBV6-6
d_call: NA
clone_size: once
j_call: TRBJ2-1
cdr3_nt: TGTGCCAGCAGTTCCCGTCCAAACCTGGGGAATGAGCAGTTCTTC
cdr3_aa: CASSSRPNLGNEQFF

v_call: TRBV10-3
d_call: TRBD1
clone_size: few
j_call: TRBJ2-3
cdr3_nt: TGTGCCATCAAGTTACAGGGGAGCACAGATACGCAGTATTTT
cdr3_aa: CAIKLQGSTDTQYF

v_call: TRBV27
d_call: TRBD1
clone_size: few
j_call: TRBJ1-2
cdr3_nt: TGTGCCAGCAGTCCTCCGGGACAGATTCATGGCTACACCTTC
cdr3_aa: CASSPPGQIHGYTF

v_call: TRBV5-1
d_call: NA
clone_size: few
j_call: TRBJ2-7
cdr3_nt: TGCGCCAGCAGCTTGCTATCAGGCTACGAGCAGTACTTC
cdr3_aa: CASSLLSGYEQYF

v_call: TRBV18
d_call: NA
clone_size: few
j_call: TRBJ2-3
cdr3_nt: TGTGCCAGCTCCAACCAGCCTCAAGATACGCAGTATTTT
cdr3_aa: CASSNQPQDTQYF

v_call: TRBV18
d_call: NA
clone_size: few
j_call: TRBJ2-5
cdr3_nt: TGTGCCAGCTCACCACCGAACTTGCAAGAGACCCAGTACTTC
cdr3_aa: CASSPPNLQETQYF

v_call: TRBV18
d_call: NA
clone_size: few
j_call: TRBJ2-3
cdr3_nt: TGTGCCAGCTCACCAACCGCAGGGAGCACAGATACGCAGTATTTT
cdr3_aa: CASSPTAGSTDTQYF

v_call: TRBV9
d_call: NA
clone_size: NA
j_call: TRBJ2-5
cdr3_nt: TGTGCCAGCAGCGTAGCAGGGACACCCCAAGGAACCCAGTACTTC
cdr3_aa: CASSVAGTPQGTQYF

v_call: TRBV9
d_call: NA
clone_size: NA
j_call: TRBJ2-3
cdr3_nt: TGTGCCAGCAGCGTAGCGGCTACATCCCTAGATACGCAGTATTTT
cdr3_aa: CASSVAATSLDTQYF

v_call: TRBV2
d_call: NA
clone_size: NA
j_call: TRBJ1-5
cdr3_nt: TGTGCCAGCAGTGAAAAGGGGGTTTATAGCAATCAGCCCCAGCATTTT
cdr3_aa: CASSEKGVYSNQPQHF

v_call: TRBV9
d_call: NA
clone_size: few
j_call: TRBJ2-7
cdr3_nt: TGTGCCAGCAGCGCCCGGGGGGCGGGATACGAGCAGTACTTC
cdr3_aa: CASSARGAGYEQYF

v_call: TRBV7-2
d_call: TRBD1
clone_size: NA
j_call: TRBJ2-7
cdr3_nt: TGTGCCAGCAGCTTAGCGTCGACAGGGAACTACGAGCAGTACTTC
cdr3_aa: CASSLASTGNYEQYF

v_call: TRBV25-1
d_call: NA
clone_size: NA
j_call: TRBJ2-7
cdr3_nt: TGTGCCAGCAGTCCCAGACAAAATCGGCAGTACTTC
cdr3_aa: CASSPRQNRQYF

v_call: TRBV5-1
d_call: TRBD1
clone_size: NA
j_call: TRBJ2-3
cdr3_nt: TGCGCCAGCAGCTGGGGGACAGGGGGCTTGGATACGCAGTATTTT
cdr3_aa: CASSWGTGGLDTQYF

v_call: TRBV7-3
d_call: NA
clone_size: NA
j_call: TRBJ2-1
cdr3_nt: TGTGCCAGCAGCGTAGGGGGAGATCGGTACAATGAGCAGTTCTTC
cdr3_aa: CASSVGGDRYNEQFF

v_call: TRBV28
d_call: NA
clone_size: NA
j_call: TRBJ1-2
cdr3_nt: TGTGCCAGCAGCTTGATGAACTATGGCTACACCTTC
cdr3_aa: CASSLMNYGYTF

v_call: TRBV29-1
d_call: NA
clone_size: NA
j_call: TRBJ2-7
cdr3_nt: TGCAGCGTACGGACAGAACGACGATCCTACGAGCAGTACTTC
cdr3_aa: CSVRTERRSYEQYF